The 4 T cell receptor beta chains reported below all come from one sample, sequenced in a study of blood T cells in healthy people across ages. Then a second PCR, running roughly 7 to 11 cycles, was carried out with a sample-barcoded 5' primer and a J-beta primer mix. Each CDR3 protein is one row after TCRdb ran MiXCR on the 5' RACE reads. Of 750,000 to 950,000 distinct CDR3 sequences in the sample, about 26% are singletons; the top ten hold approximately 2.9%. These data were also filed under a second study, of T cells of mothers and their children.

Material: blood. Receptor source: a boy between 10 and 17 years old in good health.

This clonotype was detected a few times. This chain uses TRBV5-1 with TRBJ2-3; unclear D gene. Germline V gene data show CDR1 as SGHRS and CDR2 as YFSETQ. The CDR3 covers 15 residues. The V end lost 0 bases, the J end lost 2 bases, and 10 bases lay between the germline ends. CDR3 DNA: TGCGCCAGCAGCTTGGGGGCTGCTCCCACAGATACGCAGTATTTT. Its translation: CASSLGAAPTDTQYF.

As regards this clonotype: A junction boundary mismatches the germline segment, possibly from a read error. The J gene is TRBJ1-4, the V gene TRBV2, with 8 nucleotides matching TRBD1. Germline CDR1 and CDR2: SNHLY and FYNNEI. CDR3 length equals 15 residues. The CDR3 sequence is CASTENDRGEEKLFF. CDR3 nucleotide sequence: TGTGCCAGCACTGAAAATGACAGGGGAGAAGAAAAACTGTTTTTT.

This clonotype occurred a few times. The rearrangement uses TRBV6-5 and TRBJ1-4; TRBD1 agrees at 10 bases. From germline, CDR1 is MNHEY and CDR2 SVGAGI. The ends lost 2 bases at V and 8 bases at J; junction bases unmatched: 8. The CDR3 has 16 residues. Here the CDR3 DNA reads TGTGCCAGCAGTTACGGGACAGGGGCCCGGGGCGAAAAACTGTTTTTT. The encoded protein is CASSYGTGARGEKLFF.

The CDR3 loop is CASSEAVREGFRHF. The CDR3 DNA reads TGTGCCAGCAGTGAAGCGGTTCGAGAGGGTTTTAGACACTTT. The V call is TRBV2, the J call TRBJ1-6, with D unclear. The CDR3 extends over 14 amino acids. Trimming stripped 0 bases from V and 19 bases from J, with 19 bases between. Germline lookup yields CDR1 SNHLY and CDR2 FYNNEI. Full variable domain (outside the CDR3, taken from reference TRBV2 and TRBJ1-6): EPEVTQTPSHQVTQMGQEVILRCVPISNHLYFYWYRQILGQKVEFLVSFYNNEISEKSEIFDDQFSVERPDGSNFTLKIRSTKLEDSAMYFCASSEAVREGFRHFGNGTRLTVT.